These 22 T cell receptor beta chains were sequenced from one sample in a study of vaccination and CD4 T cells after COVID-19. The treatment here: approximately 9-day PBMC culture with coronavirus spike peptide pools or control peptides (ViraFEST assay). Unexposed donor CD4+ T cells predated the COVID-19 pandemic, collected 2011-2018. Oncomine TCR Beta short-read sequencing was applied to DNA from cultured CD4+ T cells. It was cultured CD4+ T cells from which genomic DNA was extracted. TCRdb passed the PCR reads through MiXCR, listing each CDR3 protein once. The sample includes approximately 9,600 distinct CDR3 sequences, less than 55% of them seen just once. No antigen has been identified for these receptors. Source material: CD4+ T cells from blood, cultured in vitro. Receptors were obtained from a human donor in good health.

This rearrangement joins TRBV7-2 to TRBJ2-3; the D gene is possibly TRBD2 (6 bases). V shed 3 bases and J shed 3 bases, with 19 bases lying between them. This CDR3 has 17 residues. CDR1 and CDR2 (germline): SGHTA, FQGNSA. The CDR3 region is CASSLVRDAGGTDTQYF. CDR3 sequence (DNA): TGTGCCAGCAGCTTGGTGCGGGACGCTGGGGGGACAGATACGCAGTATTTT.

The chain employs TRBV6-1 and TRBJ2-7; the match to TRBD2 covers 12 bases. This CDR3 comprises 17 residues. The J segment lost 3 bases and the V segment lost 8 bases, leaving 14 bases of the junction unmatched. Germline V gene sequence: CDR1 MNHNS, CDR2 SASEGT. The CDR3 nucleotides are TGTGCCAGCTCCCGACGGGGACTAGCGGGTAGGGGCTACGAGCAGTACTTC. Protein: CASSRRGLAGRGYEQYF.

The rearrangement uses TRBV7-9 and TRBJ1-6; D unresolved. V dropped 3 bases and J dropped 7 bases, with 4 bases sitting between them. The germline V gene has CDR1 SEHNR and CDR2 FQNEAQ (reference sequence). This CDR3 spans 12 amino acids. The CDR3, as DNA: TGTGCCAGCAGCTTCCCCAATTCACCCCTCCACTTT. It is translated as CASSFPNSPLHF.

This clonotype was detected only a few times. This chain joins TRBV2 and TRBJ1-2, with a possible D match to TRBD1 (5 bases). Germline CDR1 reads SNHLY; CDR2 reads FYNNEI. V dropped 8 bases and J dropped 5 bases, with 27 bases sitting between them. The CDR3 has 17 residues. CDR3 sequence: CASPPGALHPGSYGYTF. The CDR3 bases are TGTGCCAGCCCGCCCGGGGCCCTCCACCCGGGTAGTTATGGCTACACCTTC.

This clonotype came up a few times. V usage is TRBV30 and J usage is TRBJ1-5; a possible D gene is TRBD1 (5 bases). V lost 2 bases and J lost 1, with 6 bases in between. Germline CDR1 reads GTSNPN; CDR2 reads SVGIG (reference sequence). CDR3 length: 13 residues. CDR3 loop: CAWSRDSNQPQHF. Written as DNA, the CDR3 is TGTGCCTGGAGTAGGGACAGCAATCAGCCCCAGCATTTT.

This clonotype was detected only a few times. In nucleotides, the CDR3 is TGTGCCAGCAGCCGTCCCACGTCGGGGGGAGAGACCCAGTACTTC. It specifies CASSRPTSGGETQYF. The rearrangement joins TRBV28 to TRBJ2-5; 7 bases are shared with TRBD2. Germline trimming cut 6 bases from V and 4 bases from J; bases unmatched to any gene: 11. The CDR3 covers 15 residues. Germline CDR1 and CDR2: MDHEN and SYDVKM.

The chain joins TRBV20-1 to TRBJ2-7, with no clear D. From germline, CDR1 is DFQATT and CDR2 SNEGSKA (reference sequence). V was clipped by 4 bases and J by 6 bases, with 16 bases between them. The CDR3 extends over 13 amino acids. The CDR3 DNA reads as TGCAGTGCTAAGGGCAGCTCGGAGTCCGAGCAGTACTTC. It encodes CSAKGSSESEQYF.

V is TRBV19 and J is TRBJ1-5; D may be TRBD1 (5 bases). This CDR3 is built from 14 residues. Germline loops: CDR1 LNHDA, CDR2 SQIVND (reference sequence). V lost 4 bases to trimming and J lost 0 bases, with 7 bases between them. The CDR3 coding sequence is TGTGCCAGTAGTAAAACAGGTAGCAATCAGCCCCAGCATTTT. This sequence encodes CASSKTGSNQPQHF.

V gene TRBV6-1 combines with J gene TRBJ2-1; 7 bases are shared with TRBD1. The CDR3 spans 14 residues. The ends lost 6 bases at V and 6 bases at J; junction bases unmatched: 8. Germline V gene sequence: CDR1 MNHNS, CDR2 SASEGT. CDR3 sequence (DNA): TGTGCCAGCAGGATTGACAGGGTAATCAATGAGCAGTTCTTC. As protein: CASRIDRVINEQFF.

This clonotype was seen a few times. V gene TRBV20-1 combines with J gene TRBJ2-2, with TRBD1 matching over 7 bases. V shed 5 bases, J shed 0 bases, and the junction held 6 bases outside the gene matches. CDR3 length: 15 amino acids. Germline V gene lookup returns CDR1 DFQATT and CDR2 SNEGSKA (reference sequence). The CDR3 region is CSARFGTANTGELFF. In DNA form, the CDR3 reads TGCAGTGCTCGCTTTGGGACAGCGAACACCGGGGAGCTGTTTTTT.

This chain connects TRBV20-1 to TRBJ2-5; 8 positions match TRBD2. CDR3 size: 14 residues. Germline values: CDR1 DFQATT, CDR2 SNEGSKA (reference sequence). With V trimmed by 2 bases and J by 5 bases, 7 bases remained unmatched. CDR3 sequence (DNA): TGCAGTGCTAGAAAGCTGGCTAGCGGGGAGACCCAGTACTTC. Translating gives CSARKLASGETQYF.

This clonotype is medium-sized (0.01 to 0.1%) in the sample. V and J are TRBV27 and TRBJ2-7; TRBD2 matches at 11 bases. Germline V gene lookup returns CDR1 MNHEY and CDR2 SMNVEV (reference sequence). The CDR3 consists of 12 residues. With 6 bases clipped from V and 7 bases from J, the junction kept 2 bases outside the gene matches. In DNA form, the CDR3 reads TGTGCCAGCAGAACTAGCGGGGGTGAGCAGTACTTC. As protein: CASRTSGGEQYF.

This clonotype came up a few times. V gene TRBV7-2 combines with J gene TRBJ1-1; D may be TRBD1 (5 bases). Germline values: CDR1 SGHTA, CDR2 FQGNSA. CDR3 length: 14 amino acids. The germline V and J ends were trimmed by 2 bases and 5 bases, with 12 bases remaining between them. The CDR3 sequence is CASSLSGFSTEAFF. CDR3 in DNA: TGTGCCAGCAGCTTATCAGGGTTCTCGACTGAAGCTTTCTTT.

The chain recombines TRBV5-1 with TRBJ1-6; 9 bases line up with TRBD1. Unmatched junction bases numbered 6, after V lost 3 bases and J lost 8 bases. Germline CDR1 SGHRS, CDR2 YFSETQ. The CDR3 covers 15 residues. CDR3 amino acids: CASSSGQGRHSPLHF. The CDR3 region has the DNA TGCGCCAGCAGCTCCGGACAGGGGAGGCATTCACCCCTCCACTTT. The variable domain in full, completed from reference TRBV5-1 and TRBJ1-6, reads KAGVTQTPRYLIKTRGQQVTLSCSPISGHRSVSWYQQTPGQGLQFLFEYFSETQRNKGNFPGRFSGRQFSNSRSEMNVSTLELGDSALYLCASSSGQGRHSPLHFGNGTRLTVT.

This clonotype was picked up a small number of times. CDR3 sequence: CATSSSGVNTEAFF. CDR3 nucleotides: TGTGCCACCAGCAGTTCGGGGGTGAACACTGAAGCTTTCTTT. The V gene is TRBV15, the J gene TRBJ1-1, with a tentative D call TRBD1 (5 bases). CDR1 and CDR2 from the germline V gene are LNHNV and YYDKDF (reference sequence). Trimming left V 3 bases short and J 0 bases short, with 8 bases between. The CDR3 contains 14 residues.

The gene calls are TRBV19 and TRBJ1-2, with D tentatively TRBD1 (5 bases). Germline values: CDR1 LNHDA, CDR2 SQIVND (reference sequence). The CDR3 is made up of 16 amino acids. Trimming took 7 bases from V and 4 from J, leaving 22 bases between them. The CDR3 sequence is CASTHPGGVDIYGYTF. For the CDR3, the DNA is TGTGCCAGTACCCATCCGGGGGGGGTAGACATCTATGGCTACACCTTC.

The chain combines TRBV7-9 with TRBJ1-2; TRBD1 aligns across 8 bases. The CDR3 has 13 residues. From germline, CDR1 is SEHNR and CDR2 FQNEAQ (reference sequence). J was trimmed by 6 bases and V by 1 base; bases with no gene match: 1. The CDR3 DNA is TGTGCCAGCAGCTTAGGACAGGGGAATGGCTACACCTTC. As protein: CASSLGQGNGYTF. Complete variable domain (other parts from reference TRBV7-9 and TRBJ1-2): DTGVSQNPRHKITKRGQNVTFRCDPISEHNRLYWYRQTLGQGPEFLTYFQNEAQLEKSRLLSDRFSAERPKGSFSTLEIQRTEQGDSAMYLCASSLGQGNGYTFGSGTRLTVV.

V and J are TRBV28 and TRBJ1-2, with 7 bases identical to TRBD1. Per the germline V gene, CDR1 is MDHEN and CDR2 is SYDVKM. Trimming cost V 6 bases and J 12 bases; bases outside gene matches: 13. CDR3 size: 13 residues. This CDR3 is CASSPNRGLGNTF. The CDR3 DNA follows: TGTGCCAGCAGCCCAAACAGGGGACTGGGTAACACCTTC.

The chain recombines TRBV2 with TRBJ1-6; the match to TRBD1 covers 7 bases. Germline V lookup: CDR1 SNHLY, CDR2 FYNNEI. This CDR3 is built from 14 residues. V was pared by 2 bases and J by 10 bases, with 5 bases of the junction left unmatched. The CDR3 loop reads CASSENRGGSPLHF. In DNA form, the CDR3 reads TGTGCCAGCAGTGAAAACAGGGGAGGCTCACCCCTCCACTTT.

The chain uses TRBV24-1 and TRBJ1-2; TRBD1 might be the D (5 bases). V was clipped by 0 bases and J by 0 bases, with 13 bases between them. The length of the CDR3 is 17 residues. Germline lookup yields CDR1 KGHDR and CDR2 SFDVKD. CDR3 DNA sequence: TGTGCCACCAGTGATTTGAGGCCAGGGTCGACTAACTATGGCTACACCTTC. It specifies CATSDLRPGSTNYGYTF.

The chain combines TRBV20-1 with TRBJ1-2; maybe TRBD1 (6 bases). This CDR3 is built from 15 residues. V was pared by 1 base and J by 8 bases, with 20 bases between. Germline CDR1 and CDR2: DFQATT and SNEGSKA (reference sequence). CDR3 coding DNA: TGCAGTGCTAGAGTCCCCCCTCAGGGACAAGGAGGCTACACCTTC. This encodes CSARVPPQGQGGYTF.

CDR3 amino acids: CASSSLPGQEPLHF. The CDR3, as DNA: TGTGCCAGCAGCTCACTTCCGGGGCAAGAACCCCTCCACTTT. V gene TRBV7-6 combines with J gene TRBJ1-6; D might be TRBD1 (5 bases). The CDR3 covers 14 residues. The V gene lost 4 bases and the J gene lost 12 bases, with 16 bases spanning the gap. From germline, CDR1 is SGHVS and CDR2 FNYEAQ.